Each of the 4 T cell receptor beta chains below was sequenced from the same sample in a study of blood T cell repertoires in COVID-19. Generated by immunoSEQ multiplex PCR, the TCRdb table keeps only in-frame clones and is missing some. The sample yields 170,000 or so clones, about 86% seen once. Material for sequencing was peripheral blood. The source of these receptors is a woman between 18 and 30 years old who had recovered from COVID-19.

The chain couples TRBV10-3 to TRBJ2-3; 7 bases map to TRBD1. The germline CDR1 and CDR2 sequences are ENHRY and SYGVKD. V lost 6 bases, J lost 2 bases, and 8 bases stayed unmatched. The length of the CDR3 is 15 residues. The CDR3, as DNA: TGTGCCATCAGCGGACAGGAAAAGGTCACAGATACGCAGTATTTT. This codes for CAISGQEKVTDTQYF.

CDR3 in DNA: TGTGCCAGCAGTTTATCGACCGGGGACAGGGGCAAGATCCAATCTGGGGCCAACGTCCTGACTTTC. Its translation: CASSLSTGDRGKIQSGANVLTF. The chain employs TRBV27 and TRBJ2-6; 10 bases are shared with TRBD1. Germline trimming cut 0 bases from V and 1 base from J; bases unmatched to any gene: 15. Germline V gives CDR1 MNHEY, CDR2 SMNVEV (reference sequence). The CDR3 has 22 amino acids.

This chain links TRBV11-1 with TRBJ2-7; 9 nucleotides line up with TRBD1. The CDR3 runs to 16 residues. The junction had 10 bases not matched to a gene; V was cut back by 5 bases and J by 2 bases. CDR1 is SGHAT and CDR2 is FQDESV in the germline V gene (reference sequence). The chain's CDR3 is CASSPETGGNPYEQYF. The DNA of the CDR3 is TGTGCCAGCAGCCCAGAAACAGGGGGCAACCCCTACGAGCAGTACTTC. The variable domain in full, with the rest retrieved from reference TRBV11-1 and TRBJ2-7, is EAEVAQSPRYKITEKSQAVAFWCDPISGHATLYWYRQILGQGPELLVQFQDESVVDDSQLPKDRFSAERLKGVDSTLKIQPAELGDSAMYLCASSPETGGNPYEQYFGPGTRLTVT.

The V gene is TRBV27, the J gene TRBJ1-5; no definite D call. The CDR3 loop spans 13 amino acids. The germline V gene has CDR1 MNHEY and CDR2 SMNVEV (reference sequence). Trimming took off 3 bases at V and 7 bases at J, with 10 bases between the two ends. For the CDR3, the DNA is TGTGCCAGCAGTTTTCGGGGAAGCCAGCCCCAGCATTTT. Amino acid sequence: CASSFRGSQPQHF.